Reported below is one TCR beta chain. This entry is derived from a study of cytomegalovirus exposure and HLA in healthy donors. PCR was performed using 60 Vbeta and 13 Jbeta primers. Data came from immunoSEQ multiplex PCR; TCRdb stores just in-frame clones and leaves some out. Of about 130,000 clones listed, about 69% are singletons. CDR1 is SGHAT, CDR2 FQNNGV, per germline. The CDR3 runs to 16 residues. V lost 4 bases, J lost 2 bases, and 3 bases stayed unmatched. This sequence joins TRBV11-2 and TRBJ2-1; 12 nucleotides line up with TRBD2. What was sequenced was PBMCs. The TCR was taken from a man under 40 in good health and CMV-seronegative. The CDR3 nucleotides read TGTGCCAGCAGCTCCCTAGCGGGGGGGACCTACAATGAGCAGTTCTTC. It translates to CASSSLAGGTYNEQFF.